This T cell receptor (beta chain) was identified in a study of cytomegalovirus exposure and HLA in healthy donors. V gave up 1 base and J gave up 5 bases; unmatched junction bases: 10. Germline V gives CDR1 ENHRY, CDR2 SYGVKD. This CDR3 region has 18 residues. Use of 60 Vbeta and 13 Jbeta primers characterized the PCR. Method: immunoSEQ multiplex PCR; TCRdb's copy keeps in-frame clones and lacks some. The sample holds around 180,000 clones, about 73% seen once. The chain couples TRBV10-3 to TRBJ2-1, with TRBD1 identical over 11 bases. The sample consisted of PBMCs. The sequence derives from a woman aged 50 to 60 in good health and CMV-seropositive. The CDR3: CAISEYTTGTGGNNEQFF. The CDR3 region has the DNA TGTGCCATCAGTGAGTACACTACAGGGACAGGGGGAAACAATGAGCAGTTCTTC.